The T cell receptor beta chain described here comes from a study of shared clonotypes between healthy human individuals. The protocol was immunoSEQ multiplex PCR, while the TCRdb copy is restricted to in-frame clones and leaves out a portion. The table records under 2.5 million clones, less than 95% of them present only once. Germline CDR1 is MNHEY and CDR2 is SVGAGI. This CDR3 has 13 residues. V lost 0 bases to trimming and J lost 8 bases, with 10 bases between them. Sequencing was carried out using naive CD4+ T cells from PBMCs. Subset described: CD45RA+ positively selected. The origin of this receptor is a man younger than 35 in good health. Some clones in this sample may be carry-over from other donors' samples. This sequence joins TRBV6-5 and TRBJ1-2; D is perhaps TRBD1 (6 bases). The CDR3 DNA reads TGTGCCAGCAGTTACTCAATGGGGGGCGGCTACACCTTC. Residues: CASSYSMGGGYTF.